The rows below give T cell receptor beta chains drawn from one sample of a study of monozygotic twins with inflammatory bowel disease. From the 5' RACE reads, TCRdb lists one entry per CDR3 protein and no DNA. This table holds roughly 160,000 distinct CDR3 sequences. Sequenced material: blood. All receptors derive from a human donor with ulcerative colitis or Crohn's disease, or a healthy co-twin of an affected twin (not recorded which). Each CDR3 is given with its conserved first and last residue.

cdr3_aa,v_call,j_call,cdr3_length
CASSQETGTGKPQAFF,TRBV4-3,TRBJ1-1,16
CASSSGARTDTQYF,TRBV6-5,TRBJ2-3,14
CASSRTGIDYGYTF,TRBV5-6,TRBJ1-2,14
CASSQDLGGTYEQYF,TRBV4-2,TRBJ2-7,15
CSARSRPESTDTQYF,TRBV29-1,TRBJ2-3,15
CSARESPRQGIGEKLFF,TRBV20-1,TRBJ1-4,17
CASSSMTGGTGELFF,TRBV5-4,TRBJ2-2,15
CASSPLAGETQYF,TRBV4-3,TRBJ2-5,13
CASSASRTGSYNEQFF,TRBV11-2,TRBJ2-1,16
CAILTAESSYEQYF,TRBV2,TRBJ2-7,14
CSADWVNTEAFF,TRBV20-1,TRBJ1-1,12
CASSADLAQGGETQYF,TRBV27,TRBJ2-5,16
CASSPPKDAGEKLFF,TRBV7-9,TRBJ1-4,15
CATSEIGQFGLETQYF,TRBV24-1,TRBJ2-5,16
CASSILGNTIYF,TRBV9,TRBJ1-3,12
CSVMGTGADTQYF,TRBV29-1,TRBJ2-3,13
CASSFMGLAFPGELFF,TRBV12-3/TRBV12-4,TRBJ2-2,16
CASTKWGSPYEQYF,TRBV28,TRBJ2-7,14
CASSRDRVTYEQYF,TRBV5-1,TRBJ2-7,14
CAGPPGTGANVLTF,TRBV6-1,TRBJ2-6,14
CASSLWGTGSPGELFF,TRBV28,TRBJ2-2,16
CASSRSPLNYEQYF,TRBV28,TRBJ2-7,14
CASSLALAVTGELFF,TRBV7-8,TRBJ2-2,15